This paragraph covers one T cell receptor (beta chain) sequence. Only a few counts were recorded for this clone. The clone's antigen remains unknown. Per-nucleotide qualities are absent, and no much larger clonotype sits a single base away. This sample is part of a study of shared clonotypes between healthy human individuals (dated by TCRdb to about 2020). Looking at the study overall: The cohort included a few men and a couple of women between 18 and 49 years of age. For each donor, CD4 naive and CD4 memory were each given three plates, CD8 naive was given two plates, and CD8 memory was given one plate. To estimate repertoire size and how much clonotypes are shared between individuals, the study performed deep sequencing of blood TCR repertoires from a few healthy adults. To increase sequencing depth and limit assay-specific biases, TCR repertoire library preparation and sequencing were carried out by different laboratories using diverse techniques. Per donor, leukapheresis produced somewhere between about 0.9 and 9.5 billion PBMCs.

Using the deep immunoSEQ assay, multiplex PCR amplified TCR CDR3 regions from genomic DNA. Extracted genomic DNA from each cell subset was spread evenly across all wells of several immunoSEQ 96-well plates, with each plate serving as a replicate. For sorted subsets, each replicate PCR was loaded with 200 ng genomic DNA, equivalent to 32,000 or so T cell genomes. Purified libraries were measured with a Qubit 3.0 fluorometer, size-checked on a Bioanalyzer 2100, and measured again with the KAPA Library Quantification kit. Every immunoSEQ 96-well plate was sequenced on a dedicated single-read 150-cycle Illumina NextSeq 550 flow cell. The original pipeline was this. Because the immunoSEQ output held only junctional sequences and lacked quality scores, the filtering could not match the filtering applied to full-length reads. Sequences were annotated with PyIR, a Python wrapper for IgBLAST v1.9, using IMGT germline references to assign V/J genes and CDR3. Any read was removed if the V/J assignment was weak (E-value above 1e-6), the CDR3 was missing, or the read contained stop codons, out-of-frame junctions, or ambiguous translated residues. V3J clonotypes were defined as sequences sharing the same inferred V gene, J gene, and CDR3 amino acid sequence. The percentage overlap between two repertoires was calculated by dividing the number of shared unique clonotypes by the size of the smaller repertoire. Richness of each repertoire was evaluated using RTK rarefaction, the Chao1 estimator, and Recon v2.1 estimates of unobserved clonotypes. For all TCRbeta clonotypes obtained by the gDNA method from a few donors, generation probabilities were computed with OLGA. This immuneACCESS table, as held by TCRdb, lists in-frame sequences with V and J called but not all clones. Of the missing ones, under half trace to an unresolved V gene in checked studies; the others have no known cause. The V and J calls and clone size come from that table; D and trimming were worked out from the DNA. Across this sample there are approximately 2,000,000 clones, with about 90% seen only once. The ten top clones hold approximately 0.39% of the sample.

The donors were healthy, HIV-negative adults with no recently reported acute infections or vaccinations. All donors were Caucasian adults living in Nashville, Tennessee, USA. CD4+ T cells were enriched by magnetic negative selection, after which naive cells were positively selected on CD45RA and the negative fraction was taken as the memory subset. After blood collection by leukapheresis, PBMCs were isolated using Ficoll-Histopaque density gradient centrifugation and then cryopreserved in the vapor phase of liquid nitrogen. Purity and quantity of every magnetically sorted T cell population were checked by analytical flow cytometry. Genomic DNA was isolated from every sorted fraction and measured by UV absorbance on a Nanodrop 2000c. The CDR3 measures 16 amino acids from cysteine to phenylalanine. Only the CDR3 DNA is retained, 48 bases long and in frame from the first base. Compared with germline, V lacks 6 bases and J lacks 0 bases; bases without a gene match: 7. In the germline V gene (reference sequence), CDR1 corresponds to LNHDA and CDR2 to SQIVND.

Summary of the overall study and its limitations: Incomplete sequencing was indicated by rarefaction of sorted-subset datasets, despite the large sequencing depth. Clonotypes shared by all four sorted-subset donors showed higher generation probabilities than non-shared clonotypes. Larger estimated clonotype richness was generally found for naive subsets than for memory subsets. Because the study included a small number of donors, the genetic and exposure-history diversity represented was limited. Pairwise subsampling indicated that sequencing depth was expected to affect the degree of clonotype sharing among donors. Sharing across a few donors was observed for about 5% of naive CD4, less than 4% of naive CD8, roughly 2.3% of memory CD4, and around 0.42% of memory CD8 clonotypes. Sampling was restricted to blood, and TCR repertoires in tissues likely differ from the TCR repertoires found in blood.

The sequence was obtained from a man aged 18 to 29 in good health. Some clones in this sample may be carry-over from other donors' samples. The rearrangement joined TRBV19 to TRBJ1-3, and 8 junction bases match TRBD1. Sequenced input: naive CD4+ T cells from PBMCs. The cell subset or site label, read with the paper, signifies: CD45RA+ positively selected. The sequence in DNA is TGTGCCAGTAGAGGACAGGGAATCGGCTCTGGAAACACCATATATTTT. Its protein is CASRGQGIGSGNTIYF.